These 32 T cell receptor beta chains came from one sample sequenced in a study of early T cells in non-severe SARS-CoV-2 infection. TCRdb re-analysed the 5' RACE reads in MiXCR, keeping a single row per CDR3 protein. The sample has 40,000 to 45,000 distinct CDR3 sequences; roughly 6.6% are singletons. Sequencing used whole blood, obtained at baseline. The source is an adult who was a healthcare worker with PCR-confirmed SARS-CoV-2 infection or an uninfected control (not recorded which).

This clonotype was picked up a small number of times. The DNA of the CDR3 is TGCAGTGCTCCGGGGACTGCAAGCTACAATGAGCAGTTCTTC. This translates into CSAPGTASYNEQFF. V usage is TRBV20-1 and J usage is TRBJ2-1; TRBD2 might be the D (6 bases). Trimming took 5 bases from V and 3 from J, leaving 14 bases between them. Germline V gene data show CDR1 as DFQATT and CDR2 as SNEGSKA (reference sequence). The CDR3 totals 14 residues.

This clonotype was observed many times. This chain connects TRBV20-1 to TRBJ1-5, with a weak D call TRBD1 (6 bases). Trimming took 7 bases from V and 0 from J, leaving 13 bases between them. The CDR3 runs 14 residues. Germline CDR1 and CDR2: DFQATT and SNEGSKA (reference sequence). For the CDR3, the DNA is TGCAGTGTAGCGACAGGTTATAGCAATCAGCCCCAGCATTTT. Translating it yields CSVATGYSNQPQHF.

This clonotype came up many times. The chain employs TRBV28 and TRBJ1-6, with 7 bases lining up with TRBD1. The CDR3 is 15 residues long. The V and J ends lost 5 bases and 7 bases, in that order; junction bases with no gene match: 8. Germline V gives CDR1 MDHEN, CDR2 SYDVKM. In DNA form, the CDR3 reads TGTGCCAGCAGTGCACGGACAGGAAGAAATTCACCCCTCCACTTT. It translates to CASSARTGRNSPLHF.

The V gene is TRBV18, the J gene TRBJ1-6; D is unresolved. Germline CDR1 is KGHSH and CDR2 is LQKENI. The V and J ends lost 2 bases and 7 bases respectively, with 6 bases between them. The CDR3 contains 13 residues. CDR3 residues: CASSPKGNSPLHF. The CDR3 coding sequence is TGTGCCAGCTCACCAAAAGGCAATTCACCCCTCCACTTT.

The sample holds many counts of this clonotype. V gene TRBV20-1 combines with J gene TRBJ1-2; D is unresolved. Germline CDR1 and CDR2: DFQATT and SNEGSKA (reference sequence). The V gene lost 5 bases and the J gene lost 4 bases, with 11 bases spanning the gap. This CDR3 comprises 12 residues. The CDR3 sequence: CSAPDLVYGYTF. CDR3 coding DNA: TGCAGTGCTCCTGACTTGGTCTATGGCTACACCTTC.

This clonotype showed up just a few times. This sequence joins TRBV15 and TRBJ2-7, with D possibly being TRBD1 (5 bases). Germline assignment: CDR1 LNHNV and CDR2 YYDKDF (reference sequence). V lost 1 base to trimming and J lost 3 bases, with 13 bases between them. The CDR3 is 15 amino acids. CDR3 sequence: CATSRALLGLYEQYF. The CDR3 nucleotides are TGTGCCACCAGCAGAGCCCTCTTGGGGCTCTACGAGCAGTACTTC.

This clonotype was seen at least ten times. Relative to the germline gene, one junction end is altered; a read error may explain this. The rearrangement links TRBV7-7 to TRBJ2-5; TRBD2 aligns across 10 bases. This CDR3 spans 13 amino acids. Germline values: CDR1 SSHAT, CDR2 FNYEAQ (reference sequence). The CDR3 bases are TGTGCTAGCAGCGGGGGGGCCGCAGAGACCCAGTACTTC. It is translated as CASSGGAAETQYF.

This chain links TRBV7-9 with TRBJ2-1; weak D call: TRBD2 (5 bases). V was clipped by 5 bases and J by 5 bases, with 16 bases between them. CDR3 length: 15 residues. Germline-derived CDR1 and CDR2 are SEHNR and FQNEAQ (reference sequence). Here the CDR3 DNA reads TGTGCCAGCAGCGCGGACTTCCCGGGCCACAATGAGCAGTTCTTC. Protein product: CASSADFPGHNEQFF.

V gene TRBV7-9 combines with J gene TRBJ2-5, with a weak D call TRBD2 (6 bases). The germline gives CDR1 SEHNR, CDR2 FQNEAQ (reference sequence). Deletions cut 4 bases from V and 1 base from J, with 13 bases between. This CDR3 has 15 amino acids. The CDR3 DNA sequence: TGTGCCAGCAGCTCGCCCCGGGACTCCCAAGAGACCCAGTACTTC. It specifies CASSSPRDSQETQYF. The full variable domain, in which reference TRBV7-9 and TRBJ2-5 provide the parts outside the CDR3, is DTGVSQNPRHKITKRGQNVTFRCDPISEHNRLYWYRQTLGQGPEFLTYFQNEAQLEKSRLLSDRFSAERPKGSFSTLEIQRTEQGDSAMYLCASSSPRDSQETQYFGPGTRLLVL.

This chain connects TRBV5-6 to TRBJ2-1; 12 positions agree with TRBD2. V gave up 0 bases and J gave up 7 bases; unmatched junction bases: 2. Germline V CDR1 and CDR2: SGHDT, YYEEEE. The CDR3 is 15 amino acids. CDR3 amino acids: CASSLGTSGVNEQFF. The CDR3 nucleotides read TGTGCCAGCAGCTTGGGGACTAGCGGGGTGAATGAGCAGTTCTTC.

The chain joins TRBV25-1 to TRBJ1-1; D is possibly TRBD1 (5 bases). Germline assignment: CDR1 MGHDK and CDR2 SYGVNS. The V gene lost 3 bases and the J gene lost 10 bases, with 18 bases spanning the gap. The CDR3 is 14 residues long. Written as DNA, the CDR3 is TGTGCCAGCAGTGACAATACACCCTCAAGGGGAGCTTTCTTT. This codes for CASSDNTPSRGAFF.

In regard to this clonotype: Being one base from a much bigger clone, this may be a read error. The chain joins TRBV24-1 to TRBJ1-5; TRBD1 might be the D (6 bases). Germline V gives CDR1 KGHDR, CDR2 SFDVKD. The CDR3 totals 14 residues. CDR3 bases: TGTGCCACCAGTGACGCTCGGGGGCTTCAGCCCCGGCATTTT. Translating it yields CATSDARGLQPRHF.

This clonotype was recorded a few times. J is TRBJ1-5 and V is TRBV12-3 or TRBV12-4, with D unclear. This CDR3 spans 14 amino acids. The ends were cut back, 3 bases at V and 7 bases at J, with 13 bases in the middle. This CDR3 reads CASSLGANNQPQHF. In DNA form, the CDR3 reads TGTGCCAGCAGTTTGGGAGCCAATAACCAGCCCCAGCATTTT.

The rearrangement joins TRBV4-3 to TRBJ2-2; 10 bases are a match to TRBD1. This CDR3 is 15 amino acids long. With V trimmed by 4 bases and J by 5 bases, 4 bases remained unmatched. Germline-derived CDR1 and CDR2 are LGHNA and YSLEER. The DNA of the CDR3 is TGCGCCAGCAGCCCTCGGACAGGGGGAACCGGGGAGCTGTTTTTT. Its protein product is CASSPRTGGTGELFF.

This clonotype was seen a few times. The V call is TRBV13, the J call TRBJ2-3, with D perhaps TRBD2 (7 bases). Germline assignment: CDR1 PRHDT and CDR2 FYEKMQ (reference sequence). The CDR3 runs 15 residues. V lost 5 bases to trimming and J lost 2 bases, with 14 bases between them. DNA of the CDR3: TGTGCCAGCAGCCAAAGCGGGGACACCACAGATACGCAGTATTTT. This encodes CASSQSGDTTDTQYF.

This clonotype was counted only a few times. The rearrangement links TRBV7-8 to TRBJ2-3; D tentatively reads TRBD1 or TRBD2 (6 bases each). The V end lost 10 bases, the J end lost 2 bases, and 25 bases lay between the germline ends. The CDR3 totals 17 residues. Germline lookup yields CDR1 SGHVS and CDR2 FQNEAQ. The CDR3 sequence: CATQRNIPGDSTDTQYF. CDR3 nucleotides: TGTGCCACCCAGAGGAACATACCAGGGGACTCCACAGATACGCAGTATTTT.

This clonotype appeared many times. The rearrangement links TRBV6-2 or TRBV6-3 to TRBJ1-4; 12 bases fit TRBD1. Germline V lookup: CDR1 MNHEY, CDR2 SVGEGT. The length of the CDR3 is 14 residues. The J segment lost 8 bases and the V segment lost 8 bases, leaving 6 bases of the junction unmatched. CDR3 region: CASRDRGPREKLFF. DNA of the CDR3: TGTGCCAGCCGGGACAGGGGGCCTCGAGAAAAACTGTTTTTT.

This clonotype was observed many times. This sequence joins TRBV9 and TRBJ2-1, with D tentatively TRBD1 (5 bases). In germline, CDR1 is SGDLS, CDR2 YYNGEE. Between the trimmed V and J ends, which lost 6 bases and 9 bases, there was a span of 19 bases. The CDR3 spans 14 residues. The CDR3 is CASTIGQGTSEQFF. The CDR3, as DNA: TGTGCCAGCACCATTGGGCAGGGAACCAGTGAGCAGTTCTTC. The whole variable domain, filled in from reference TRBV9 and TRBJ2-1, reads DSGVTQTPKHLITATGQRVTLRCSPRSGDLSVYWYQQSLDQGLQFLIQYYNGEERAKGNILERFSAQQFPDLHSELNLSSLELGDSALYFCASTIGQGTSEQFFGPGTRLTVL.

The genes are TRBV5-5 and TRBJ1-5; tentatively, D is TRBD1 (5 bases). The V end lost 0 bases, the J end lost 6 bases, and 13 bases lay between the germline ends. The CDR3 is 15 residues long. Germline lookup yields CDR1 SGHKS and CDR2 YYEKEE (reference sequence). The CDR3 DNA reads as TGTGCCAGCAGCTTGGCCGCGACAGATATTCAGCCCCAGCATTTT. As protein: CASSLAATDIQPQHF.

This clonotype was observed a handful of times. Written as DNA, the CDR3 is TGTGCCAGCAGTGGTGAGGGAATGAACACTGAAGCTTTCTTT. Protein: CASSGEGMNTEAFF. The J gene is TRBJ1-1, the V gene TRBV6-1; D gene ambiguous. V dropped 4 bases and J dropped 0 bases, with 9 bases sitting between them. In germline, CDR1 is MNHNS, CDR2 SASEGT. The CDR3 covers 14 residues.

This clonotype turned up a few times. The rearrangement uses TRBV19 and TRBJ2-3; tentative D call: TRBD1 (5 bases). The V gene's germline CDR1 is LNHDA and CDR2 SQIVND (reference sequence). The V and J ends lost 5 bases and 0 bases respectively, with 12 bases between them. This CDR3 comprises 15 residues. CDR3 DNA sequence: TGTGCCAGTAGTGGGCAGGGCTCTAGCACAGATACGCAGTATTTT. Translating it yields CASSGQGSSTDTQYF.

This clonotype has a count of ten or more. The V and J genes are TRBV6-5 and TRBJ2-5; weak D call: TRBD2 (6 bases). Germline V gene lookup returns CDR1 MNHEY and CDR2 SVGAGI. V was pared by 6 bases and J by 4 bases, with 18 bases between. There are 15 residues in the CDR3. The CDR3 DNA sequence: TGTGCCAGCAGCCCTGGAGGGGCCGGCTTAGAGACCCAGTACTTC. This gives the protein CASSPGGAGLETQYF.

This clonotype was detected only a few times. The J gene is TRBJ2-7, the V gene TRBV5-1; D perhaps matches TRBD2 (6 bases). The CDR3 contains 15 residues. Germline V gene data show CDR1 as SGHRS and CDR2 as YFSETQ. V dropped 7 bases and J dropped 3 bases, with 20 bases sitting between them. The CDR3 DNA reads as TGCGCCAGCGGGTCGTGGAGGGGAAATGTCTACGAGCAGTACTTC. It yields the protein CASGSWRGNVYEQYF.

V gene TRBV20-1 combines with J gene TRBJ2-5, with TRBD1 matching 7 bases. Trimming took 3 bases from V and 5 from J; bases not matched to a gene: 9. The germline V gene encodes CDR1 DFQATT and CDR2 SNEGSKA (reference sequence). This CDR3 is built from 14 residues. The CDR3 bases are TGCAGTGCTAGGTCTGGGACAGCGCTGGAGACCCAGTACTTC. Translated: CSARSGTALETQYF.

The sample holds a few counts of this clonotype. The chain combines TRBV4-3 with TRBJ2-3; TRBD2 aligns across 11 bases. V dropped 4 bases and J dropped 4; count of bases not matched to a gene: 7. Per germline, CDR1 LGHNA and CDR2 YSLEER. This CDR3 comprises 16 residues. The chain's CDR3 is CASSPLAGGQADTQYF. The CDR3 DNA follows: TGCGCCAGCAGCCCATTAGCGGGGGGGCAGGCAGATACGCAGTATTTT.

The chain employs TRBV6-2 or TRBV6-3 and TRBJ2-4; possibly TRBD1 for D (6 bases). Deletions cut 5 bases from V and 6 bases from J, with 8 bases between. Looked up from germline, CDR1 is MNHEY and CDR2 is SVGEGT. The CDR3 is 12 amino acids. The CDR3 DNA reads as TGTGCCAGCAGTGTACAGGGAAACATTCAGTACTTC. Translation gives CASSVQGNIQYF.

This clonotype was observed at least ten times. The V and J genes are TRBV6-5 and TRBJ1-3; D gene unclear. CDR3 size: 14 residues. V dropped 0 bases and J dropped 1 base, with 4 bases sitting between them. Germline-derived CDR1 and CDR2 are MNHEY and SVGAGI. In DNA, the CDR3 is TGTGCCAGCAGTTACTCGCATTCTGGAAACACCATATATTTT. Protein: CASSYSHSGNTIYF.

This clonotype has just a few counts. This rearrangement joins TRBV20-1 to TRBJ1-2; unclear D gene. V was pared by 0 bases and J by 6 bases, with 14 bases between. The CDR3 covers 14 residues. The germline V gene encodes CDR1 DFQATT and CDR2 SNEGSKA (reference sequence). The CDR3 protein is CSARDLNSNHGYTF. CDR3 in DNA: TGCAGTGCTAGAGATTTGAACTCGAATCATGGCTACACCTTC.

The table lists this clonotype with many counts. This chain connects TRBV11-2 to TRBJ2-5; no reliable D call. From germline, CDR1 is SGHAT and CDR2 FQNNGV. The CDR3 is 15 amino acids. V lost 2 bases, J lost 4 bases, and 14 bases lay in between. CDR3 DNA: TGTGCCAGCAGCTTATCTGGTGGTGGCACAGAGACCCAGTACTTC. It translates to CASSLSGGGTETQYF.

This chain uses TRBV10-1 with TRBJ1-1; D might be TRBD1 (5 bases). Trimming left V 0 bases short and J 5 bases short, with 7 bases between. This CDR3 comprises 13 residues. The germline V gene has CDR1 WNHNN and CDR2 SYGVQD (reference sequence). CDR3 coding DNA: TGCGCCAGCAGTGAGTCCAGGGCTACTGAAGCTTTCTTT. Translating gives CASSESRATEAFF.

The V call is TRBV10-3, the J call TRBJ2-6; D perhaps matches TRBD1 (5 bases). The CDR3 loop spans 15 amino acids. The germline V gene has CDR1 ENHRY and CDR2 SYGVKD. Trimming took off 6 bases at V and 4 bases at J, with 13 bases between the two ends. The CDR3 spells CAISLQDPGANVLTF. For the CDR3, the DNA is TGTGCCATCAGCTTACAGGATCCCGGGGCCAACGTCCTGACTTTC.

The table lists this clonotype with many counts. The rearrangement links TRBV12-3 or TRBV12-4 to TRBJ1-5; D call uncertain. This CDR3 spans 13 amino acids. The V and J ends lost 4 bases and 8 bases respectively, with 12 bases between them. The CDR3 nucleotides are TGTGCCAGCAGTTCGTCTGTGGTCGAGCCCCAGCATTTT. Translated, it gives CASSSSVVEPQHF.